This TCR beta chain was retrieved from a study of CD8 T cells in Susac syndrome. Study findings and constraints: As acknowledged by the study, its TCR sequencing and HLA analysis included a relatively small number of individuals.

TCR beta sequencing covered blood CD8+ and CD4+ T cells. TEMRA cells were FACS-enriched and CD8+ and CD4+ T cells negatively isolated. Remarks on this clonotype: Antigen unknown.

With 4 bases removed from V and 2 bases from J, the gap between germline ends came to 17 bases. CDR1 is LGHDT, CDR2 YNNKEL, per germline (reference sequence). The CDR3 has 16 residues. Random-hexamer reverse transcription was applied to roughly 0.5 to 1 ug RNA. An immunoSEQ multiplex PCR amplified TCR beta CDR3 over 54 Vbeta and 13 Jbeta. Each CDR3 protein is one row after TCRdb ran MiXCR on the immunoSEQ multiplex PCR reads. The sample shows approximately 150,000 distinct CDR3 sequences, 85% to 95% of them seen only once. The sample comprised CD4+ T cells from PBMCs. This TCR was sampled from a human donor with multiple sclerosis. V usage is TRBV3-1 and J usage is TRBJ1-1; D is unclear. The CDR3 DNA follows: TGTGCCAGCAGCCTCGAGCCCGGGCGGGGAAACACTGAAGCTTTCTTT. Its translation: CASSLEPGRGNTEAFF.